The TCR beta chain under discussion was sequenced for a study of blood T cell repertoires in COVID-19 (dated by TCRdb to 2020 to 2021). At the level of the whole study: Collaborator samples came from the United States, Italy and Spain and covered acute and convalescent phases of COVID-19. The repertoires were released in a freely available public database meant as a resource for research on the immune response to SARS-CoV-2. The prospective study material was composed of cDNA or gDNA derived from T cells, B-cell-depleted T cells, or PBMCs. Where HLA class I and class II types were available, the types were taken from metadata supplied by the sample provider, not from assay-based typing. The dataset comprised deeply sampled blood TCRbeta repertoires from subjects exposed to, actively infected with, or recovered from COVID-19. Samples came from the ongoing ImmuneRACE study (first 160 participants) plus 1,254 subjects from 6 global collaborators. Nearly every sample came with metadata listing a de-identified subject ID, COVID-19 status, age in years and sex. Overall results and qualifications from the work: Clinical and demographic metadata were provided uncurated, with the amount varying by source and participant.

This clone was seen more than once but under ten times. This receptor's antigen is unknown. Per-nucleotide qualities are absent, and no much larger clonotype sits a single base away. Each collaborating institution followed its own protocols to collect whole blood in K2EDTA tubes. For TCRbeta analysis, collaborators shipped samples as frozen whole blood, isolated PBMCs, or DNA extracted from either of those sample types. V loses 10 bases at its end and J loses 8 bases; junction bases beyond the gene matches: 10. CDR1 MNHNY and CDR2 SVGAGI were looked up in the germline V gene (reference sequence). The CDR3 runs 12 amino acids, cysteine and phenylalanine included. Here the CDR3 DNA is all that survives: 36 bases in frame from base 1. TCRbeta CDR3 regions were amplified from genomic DNA using the immunoSEQ Assay, a bias-controlled multiplex PCR. The authors processed their data as follows. The number of nucleated cells in each sample was estimated by amplification of reference gene primers within the assay. To quantify the absolute abundance of each unique TCRbeta CDR3 rearrangement, sequence reads were collapsed and filtered. For each sample, productive Simpson clonality was calculated by taking the square root of Simpson's diversity index across productive rearrangements. Not all clones reach the TCRdb copy of this immuneACCESS table, which keeps in-frame sequences only. Checked studies attribute under half of the gap to unresolved V genes and leave the rest unexplained. That table gives V, J and clone size, and the DNA gave D and trimming. Across this sample there are around 100,000 clones, with around nine tenths seen only once. Together, the top ten hold almost 4.5% of the sample.

The clonotype comes from a middle-aged man with acute or convalescent COVID-19. The specimen sequenced was peripheral blood. The chain was built from TRBV6-6 and TRBJ1-2, and TRBD1 matches 7 of the central bases. CDR3 protein: CATRGGDLGYTF. The DNA reads TGTGCCACCAGGGGGGGGGACCTCGGCTACACCTTC.